These T cell receptor beta chains were read from a single sample in a study of T cell responses to AZD1222 COVID-19 vaccine. Only in-frame clones appear in the TCRdb table, and some are missing; sequencing was by immunoSEQ multiplex PCR. The sample gives 90,000 to 120,000 clones, roughly 92% of which show up once; approximately 4.7% is in the top ten. The sample in question was peripheral blood, obtained on day 0 of AZD1222 vaccination. These TCRs come from an adult in good health. CDR3s include the opening cysteine and the closing phenylalanine or tryptophan. D genes are given only for firm matches. A clone size is listed for some rows: how often the clone was seen (once, few, many), or a class if it is expanded.

clone_size j_call v_call d_call cdr3_aa cdr3_nt
- TRBJ1-5 TRBV27 - CASSLVRTGPQHF TGTGCCAGCAGTTTGGTCAGAACTGGGCCCCAGCATTTT
- TRBJ2-3 TRBV5-1 - CASSLVADTQYF TGCGCCAGCAGCTTGGTGGCAGATACGCAGTATTTT
- TRBJ1-6 TRBV19 TRBD1 CASRTTPGTGGRSPLHF TGTGCCAGTAGGACAACCCCCGGGACAGGAGGACGATCACCCCTCCACTTT
- TRBJ2-1 TRBV2 TRBD2 CAGRDPSSYNEQFF TGTGCCGGGAGGGATCCCTCATCCTACAATGAGCAGTTCTTC
- TRBJ1-6 TRBV7-2 - CASSFGGQTYNSPLHF TGTGCCAGCAGCTTCGGTGGACAGACCTATAATTCACCCCTCCACTTT
- TRBJ2-2 TRBV6-4 TRBD1 CASSAGQGDTGELFF TGTGCCAGCAGCGCGGGACAGGGGGACACCGGGGAGCTGTTTTTT
- TRBJ1-3 TRBV6-5 - CASSYSGASDTIYF TGTGCCAGCAGTTACTCGGGAGCATCGGACACCATATATTTT
- TRBJ2-1 TRBV19 TRBD2 CASSNTGTSRYEQFF TGTGCCAGTAGTAATACCGGGACTAGCAGGTATGAGCAGTTCTTC
- TRBJ2-7 TRBV30 - CAWKGGPHEQYF TGTGCCTGGAAAGGGGGGCCCCACGAGCAGTACTTC
once TRBJ2-1 TRBV3-1/TRBV3-2 - CASSLRSQQNEQFF TGTGCCAGCAGCCTGAGGAGTCAGCAAAATGAGCAGTTCTTC
- TRBJ1-3 TRBV30 TRBD1 CAWSGDSGNTIYF TGTGCCTGGAGTGGGGACAGCGGAAACACCATATATTTT
- TRBJ2-3 TRBV7-3 - CASRSQGTDTQYF TGTGCCAGCAGGTCACAGGGAACAGATACGCAGTATTTT
- TRBJ2-6 TRBV19 - CASSIWQGLGANVLTF TGTGCCAGTAGTATATGGCAGGGACTCGGGGCCAACGTCCTGACTTTC
- TRBJ2-2 TRBV4-1 TRBD2 CASSQGDGTSTGGGELFF TGCGCCAGCAGCCAAGGAGACGGGACTAGCACCGGGGGCGGGGAGCTGTTTTTT
- TRBJ2-5 TRBV7-9 - CASSQRSLQETQYF TGTGCCAGCAGCCAGAGGTCACTCCAAGAGACCCAGTACTTC
- TRBJ2-7 TRBV20-1 - CSASHSRPPTYEQYF TGCAGTGCTAGTCACTCGAGACCTCCAACCTACGAGCAGTACTTC
- TRBJ2-3 TRBV5-6 - CASSPGQTGTQYF TGTGCCAGCAGCCCCGGGCAGACGGGTACGCAGTATTTT
- TRBJ1-2 TRBV6-1 - CASSEGLEFFLNYGYTF TGTGCCAGCAGTGAAGGCCTTGAGTTTTTCTTAAACTATGGCTACACCTTC
- TRBJ2-7 TRBV7-8 - CASSSQAPTLSYEQYF TGTGCCAGCAGCTCGCAGGCGCCGACCCTCTCCTACGAGCAGTACTTC
- TRBJ1-2 TRBV14 - CASSQDQGNYGYTF TGTGCCAGCAGCCAAGATCAGGGGAACTATGGCTACACCTTC
- TRBJ2-2 TRBV13 - CASSLGATGELFF TGTGCCAGCAGCTTGGGGGCCACCGGGGAGCTGTTTTTT
- TRBJ1-1 TRBV6-5 TRBD1 CASSYTRTGSEAFF TGTGCCAGCAGTTACACACGGACAGGGTCTGAAGCTTTCTTT
- TRBJ2-1 TRBV5-6 - CASSLTAYNEQFF TGTGCCAGCAGCTTAACGGCGTACAATGAGCAGTTCTTC
- TRBJ1-1 TRBV5-1 TRBD1 CASRLQPGQQAFF TGCGCCAGCCGATTGCAGCCGGGACAGCAAGCTTTCTTT
few TRBJ2-7 TRBV4-1 - CASSLQQGYEQYF TGCGCCAGCAGCCTCCAACAGGGTTACGAGCAGTACTTC
- TRBJ2-7 TRBV19 TRBD2 CAWIPGTSESGQYF TGTGCCTGGATCCCCGGGACTAGCGAATCCGGGCAGTACTTC
- TRBJ1-1 TRBV12-3/TRBV12-4 - CASSVTLHTEAFF TGTGCCAGCAGTGTGACACTCCACACTGAAGCTTTCTTT